This note documents a single T cell receptor beta chain sequence. The record originates from a study of blood T cell repertoires in COVID-19. This CDR3 comprises 15 residues. Germline V gives CDR1 SGHRS, CDR2 YFSETQ. Trimming cost V 6 bases and J 6 bases; bases outside gene matches: 11. The table came from immunoSEQ multiplex PCR; TCRdb's copy has only in-frame clones and leaves some out. In the table there are around 180,000 clones, about 90% of which are singletons. This chain links TRBV5-1 with TRBJ2-2; 7 bases match TRBD1. The TCR sequence derives from a man in his 70s with active or convalescent COVID-19. The sequenced sample consisted of peripheral blood. Here the CDR3 DNA reads TGCGCCAGCACCCTCTCAGGGGGAAACGCCGGGGAGCTGTTTTTT. Its translation is CASTLSGGNAGELFF. The variable domain in full, with the rest retrieved from reference TRBV5-1 and TRBJ2-2, is KAGVTQTPRYLIKTRGQQVTLSCSPISGHRSVSWYQQTPGQGLQFLFEYFSETQRNKGNFPGRFSGRQFSNSRSEMNVSTLELGDSALYLCASTLSGGNAGELFFGEGSRLTVL.